What follows are 25 T cell receptor beta chains derived from one specimen sequenced in a study of identical twins. From the 5' RACE reads, TCRdb called clonotypes with MiXCR, one entry per CDR3 protein. The repertoire holds some 690,000 distinct CDR3 sequences, with 21% as singletons. The sample was also reused in another study, on T cells expressing NK-cell markers.

The material sequenced was PBMCs. The receptors here all came from a woman in her late teens or twenties in good health.

The sample holds many counts of this clonotype. The CDR3 DNA reads TGTGCCAGCAGCTCTAGCGGGAGGGACAATGAGCAGTTCTTC. As protein: CASSSSGRDNEQFF. The rearrangement links TRBV12-3 or TRBV12-4 to TRBJ2-1; 12 nucleotides align to TRBD2. CDR3 length: 14 amino acids. Unmatched junction bases numbered 2, after V lost 6 bases and J lost 5 bases.

This clonotype was seen repeatedly, ten times or more. J is TRBJ2-7 and V is TRBV7-2, with a weak D call TRBD1 (5 bases). Germline V CDR1 and CDR2: SGHTA, FQGNSA. This CDR3 spans 15 amino acids. Trimming cost V 7 bases and J 2 bases, with 18 bases left between them. The CDR3 reads CASTSVFGAAYEQYF. The CDR3 DNA reads TGTGCCAGCACCTCCGTGTTTGGGGCTGCCTACGAGCAGTACTTC.

This clonotype was recorded at least ten times. The J gene is TRBJ2-7, the V gene TRBV7-2, with a possible D match to TRBD2 (6 bases). CDR1 is SGHTA and CDR2 is FQGNSA in the germline V gene. The ends were cut back, 0 bases at V and 0 bases at J, with 9 bases in the middle. The CDR3 has 15 residues. This CDR3 reads CASSLAGGSSYEQYF. CDR3 nucleotide sequence: TGTGCCAGCAGCTTAGCGGGAGGAAGCTCCTACGAGCAGTACTTC. Variable domain in full (rest from reference TRBV7-2 and TRBJ2-7): GAGVSQSPSNKVTEKGKDVELRCDPISGHTALYWYRQSLGQGLEFLIYFQGNSAPDKSGLPSDRFSAERTGGSVSTLTIQRTQQEDSAVYLCASSLAGGSSYEQYFGPGTRLTVT.

This clonotype was counted between two and nine times. The chain joins TRBV12-3 or TRBV12-4 to TRBJ1-1, with 7 bases identical to TRBD1. The CDR3 spans 13 residues. Losses at the gene ends were 6 bases for V and 2 bases for J; bases not matched to a gene: 3. The CDR3 spells CASRQGSNTEAFF. CDR3 sequence (DNA): TGTGCCAGCAGACAGGGGTCAAACACTGAAGCTTTCTTT.

This clonotype has only a few counts. The rearrangement joins TRBV27 to TRBJ2-7; the match to TRBD2 covers 14 bases. Unmatched junction bases numbered 10, after V lost 5 bases and J lost 7 bases. Germline CDR1 MNHEY, CDR2 SMNVEV (reference sequence). The CDR3 extends over 16 amino acids. The CDR3 bases are TGTGCCAGCAGTCCAGGACTAGCGGGAGGAGTCCTGGAGCAGTACTTC. It codes for CASSPGLAGGVLEQYF.

This rearrangement joins TRBV7-8 to TRBJ2-7; no clear D gene. This CDR3 region has 14 residues. The germline CDR1 and CDR2 sequences are SGHVS and FQNEAQ. V was shortened by 6 bases and J by 0 bases, with 12 bases between the two germline ends. The chain's CDR3 is CASRFLSSSYEQYF. The CDR3 DNA is TGTGCCAGCAGATTTTTAAGCAGCTCCTACGAGCAGTACTTC.

Here the CDR3 reads CASSQVIRTGELFF. The CDR3, as DNA: TGCGCCAGCAGCCAAGTTATAAGGACCGGGGAGCTGTTTTTT. The chain carries TRBV4-1 and TRBJ2-2; no clear D gene. The CDR3 runs 14 residues. Trimming took off 1 base at V and 5 bases at J, with 8 bases between the two ends. The germline gives CDR1 MGHRA, CDR2 YSYEKL.

CDR3 loop: CATSRDLLAHTLGEQYF. The CDR3 region has the DNA TGTGCCACCAGCAGAGATCTGTTGGCTCACACACTGGGAGAGCAGTACTTC. The genes are TRBV15 and TRBJ2-7; D unresolved. The CDR3 has 17 residues. V was clipped by 0 bases and J by 7 bases, with 22 bases between them. Germline loops: CDR1 LNHNV, CDR2 YYDKDF (reference sequence).

The chain uses TRBV11-2 and TRBJ2-7; no clear D. With 1 base removed from V and 1 base from J, the gap between germline ends came to 20 bases. The CDR3 is made up of 18 amino acids. In germline, CDR1 is SGHAT, CDR2 FQNNGV. The CDR3 bases are TGTGCCAGCAGCTTAGGAGTTTACTTGACCGTACAATCCTACGAGCAGTACTTC. Translating gives CASSLGVYLTVQSYEQYF. Full variable domain (missing parts from reference TRBV11-2 and TRBJ2-7): EAGVAQSPRYKIIEKRQSVAFWCNPISGHATLYWYQQILGQGPKLLIQFQNNGVVDDSQLPKDRFSAERLKGVDSTLKIQPAKLEDSAVYLCASSLGVYLTVQSYEQYFGPGTRLTVT.

The chain uses TRBV12-3 or TRBV12-4 and TRBJ1-2; D is ambiguous. The V end lost 7 bases, the J end lost 8 bases, and 20 bases lay between the germline ends. This CDR3 has 14 amino acids. This chain's CDR3 is CASTEGGREKGYTF. Here the CDR3 DNA reads TGTGCCAGCACTGAGGGCGGGCGGGAGAAGGGCTACACCTTC.

The J gene is TRBJ2-1, the V gene TRBV20-1; TRBD2 aligns across 7 bases. J lost 0 bases, V lost 3 bases, and 5 bases had no gene match. Germline loops: CDR1 DFQATT, CDR2 SNEGSKA (reference sequence). The CDR3 contains 15 residues. This CDR3 is CSASKLAASYNEQFF. In DNA form, the CDR3 reads TGCAGTGCTAGTAAGCTAGCGGCCTCCTACAATGAGCAGTTCTTC.

There are a few counts of this clonotype. The V call is TRBV3-1, the J call TRBJ1-2; D may be TRBD1 (5 bases). From germline, CDR1 is LGHDT and CDR2 YNNKEL (reference sequence). Trimming took 1 base from V and 0 from J, leaving 6 bases between them. This CDR3 has 14 amino acids. CDR3 coding DNA: TGTGCCAGCAGCCAAGTAGGGGCTAACTATGGCTACACCTTC. Protein sequence: CASSQVGANYGYTF.

The rearrangement links TRBV12-3 or TRBV12-4 to TRBJ2-1; 9 bases are shared with TRBD1. CDR3 length: 12 residues. The ends lost 5 bases at V and 8 bases at J; junction bases unmatched: 1. CDR3 nucleotides: TGTGCCAGCAGTCGACAGGGGGATGAGCAGTTCTTC. This translates into CASSRQGDEQFF.

The rearrangement uses TRBV20-1 and TRBJ1-1; D perhaps matches TRBD1 (6 bases). This CDR3 contains 14 residues. Trimming removed 6 bases at V and 7 bases at J, with 21 bases between. The germline gives CDR1 DFQATT, CDR2 SNEGSKA (reference sequence). The CDR3: CSARPGGQGGEAFF. In nucleotides, the CDR3 is TGCAGTGCGAGACCCGGGGGCCAGGGAGGTGAAGCTTTCTTT.

This clonotype occurred a few times. CDR3 sequence: CSAGRNQPQHF. CDR3 nucleotide sequence: TGCAGTGCTGGAAGGAATCAGCCCCAGCATTTT. The rearrangement uses TRBV20-1 and TRBJ1-5; no reliable D call. Germline CDR1 is DFQATT and CDR2 is SNEGSKA (reference sequence). The CDR3 has 11 amino acids. V was cut by 5 bases and J by 4 bases, with 6 bases left in between.

This clonotype was observed at least ten times. This chain uses TRBV9 with TRBJ1-2, with a weak D call TRBD1 (6 bases). The CDR3 loop spans 15 amino acids. V was pared by 4 bases and J by 7 bases, with 20 bases between. The germline CDR1 and CDR2 sequences are SGDLS and YYNGEE. CDR3 nucleotide sequence: TGTGCCAGCAGCCCTCCGACAGGCGTTACGGGTGGCTACACCTTC. Protein sequence: CASSPPTGVTGGYTF.

This clonotype was detected a few times. The rearrangement uses TRBV5-1 and TRBJ2-5; 10 bases map to TRBD1. The germline V gene encodes CDR1 SGHRS and CDR2 YFSETQ. Trimming removed 4 bases from V and 4 bases from J; junction bases left unmatched: 7. This CDR3 has 15 amino acids. The CDR3 sequence is CASSPRQGASETQYF. The DNA for the CDR3 is TGCGCCAGCAGCCCCAGACAGGGGGCTTCAGAGACCCAGTACTTC.

The rearrangement links TRBV20-1 to TRBJ1-4, with unresolved D. With 6 bases removed from V and 7 bases from J, the gap between germline ends came to 9 bases. This CDR3 spans 11 amino acids. CDR1 DFQATT and CDR2 SNEGSKA come from the germline V gene (reference sequence). CDR3 DNA sequence: TGCAGTGCCCAAGAACTTGAAAAACTGTTTTTT. It codes for CSAQELEKLFF.

J is TRBJ2-7 and V is TRBV4-3; D might be TRBD2 (5 bases). There are 15 residues in the CDR3. The ends were cut back, 0 bases at V and 4 bases at J, with 13 bases in the middle. In germline, CDR1 is LGHNA, CDR2 YSLEER. CDR3 sequence (DNA): TGCGCCAGCAGCCAAGACAACCCAGGCGGGTACGAGCAGTACTTC. It specifies CASSQDNPGGYEQYF.

This chain connects TRBV4-3 to TRBJ2-3, with 11 bases fitting TRBD2. The germline CDR1 and CDR2 sequences are LGHNA and YSLEER. CDR3 length equals 18 residues. J gave up 3 bases and V 1 base, and 9 bases lay outside the gene matches. CDR3 amino acids: CASSQVTKTSGTTDTQYF. The CDR3 bases are TGCGCCAGCAGCCAAGTGACTAAGACTAGCGGGACAACAGATACGCAGTATTTT.

The V and J genes are TRBV9 and TRBJ1-2; D call uncertain. The ends were cut back, 0 bases at V and 8 bases at J, with 8 bases in the middle. Germline loops: CDR1 SGDLS, CDR2 YYNGEE. The CDR3 extends over 12 amino acids. This chain's CDR3 is CASSVATEGYTF. CDR3 nucleotide sequence: TGTGCCAGCAGCGTAGCTACTGAGGGCTACACCTTC.

This clonotype appeared a few times. V usage is TRBV9 and J usage is TRBJ1-6; D is undetermined. Germline V lookup: CDR1 SGDLS, CDR2 YYNGEE. The CDR3 covers 14 residues. Trimming took off 0 bases at V and 10 bases at J, with 11 bases between the two ends. As DNA, the CDR3 is TGTGCCAGCAGCGTAGACGTGGAACGGTCACCCCTCCACTTT. It specifies CASSVDVERSPLHF.

The table lists this clonotype with a few counts. V usage is TRBV12-3 or TRBV12-4 and J usage is TRBJ1-2, with D maybe TRBD1 (6 bases). Deletions cut 10 bases from V and 2 bases from J, with 20 bases between. The CDR3 sequence is 15 residues long. The CDR3 nucleotides read TGTGCCACCAACAGGGCTAGGGGGATAAACTATGGCTACACCTTC. Protein product: CATNRARGINYGYTF.

This clonotype appeared many times. This rearrangement joins TRBV12-3 or TRBV12-4 to TRBJ1-1; D is unresolved. Trimming shortened V by 2 bases and J by 0 bases, and 10 bases separated the two germline ends. The CDR3 is made up of 15 amino acids. The CDR3 DNA follows: TGTGCCAGCAGTTTAAACTCAATCCTGAACACTGAAGCTTTCTTT. Protein: CASSLNSILNTEAFF.

The CDR3 DNA is TGTGCCAGCAGCGCAACTAGCGGGCGCGCCTACGAGCAGTACTTC. Its protein product is CASSATSGRAYEQYF. The chain uses TRBV7-6 and TRBJ2-7; 9 nucleotides match TRBD2. The CDR3 is made up of 15 amino acids. Unmatched junction bases numbered 7, after V lost 5 bases and J lost 2 bases. Looked up from germline, CDR1 is SGHVS and CDR2 is FNYEAQ. Variable domain in full (rest from reference TRBV7-6 and TRBJ2-7): GAGVSQSPRYKVTKRGQDVALRCDPISGHVSLYWYRQALGQGPEFLTYFNYEAQQDKSGLPNDRFSAERPEGSISTLTIQRTEQRDSAMYRCASSATSGRAYEQYFGPGTRLTVT.